This T cell receptor beta chain was sequenced in a study of blood T cells in healthy people across ages. Next came a second PCR, run for about 7 to 12 cycles, which used a sample-barcoded 5' primer along with a J-beta primer mix. Researchers report that a template-switch adaptor with 12 random nucleotides tagged each cDNA molecule. TCRdb recomputed calls from the 5' RACE reads with MiXCR, one row per CDR3 protein. The sample consists of roughly 1,700,000 distinct CDR3 sequences, 28% of them appearing once. The CDR3 covers 15 residues. V shed 0 bases, J shed 6 bases, and the junction held 8 bases outside the gene matches. Germline values: CDR1 SQVTM, CDR2 ANQGSEA. This clonotype was seen many times. As yet, its antigen is unknown. No fewer than 6 micrograms of total RNA were isolated from every sample. Study-level points and caveats: Unknown CMV status may confound age-related changes in expanded clones.

Sequencing was carried out using blood. The TCR comes from a woman aged 25 to 45 in good health. The genes are TRBV29-1 and TRBJ2-5, with TRBD2 identical over 9 bases. CDR3 protein: CSVEEYGSGSKTQYF. The CDR3 bases are TGCAGCGTTGAAGAGTATGGTAGCGGGAGTAAGACCCAGTACTTC.